This T cell receptor (beta chain) is drawn from a study of blood T cell repertoires in COVID-19. CDR1 is SGHRS and CDR2 is YFSETQ in the germline V gene. The junction had 5 bases not matched to a gene; V was cut back by 3 bases and J by 1 base. The CDR3 has 15 amino acids. The method was immunoSEQ multiplex PCR; TCRdb's version includes in-frame clones alone and lacks a portion of them. This table holds about 180,000 clones, 89% found once. The source of this sequence is a woman aged 40-49 years with acute COVID-19. The chain is built from TRBV5-1 and TRBJ2-7, with 9 bases that match TRBD2. The sample was PBMCs or T cells enriched from blood (not recorded which). The CDR3 sequence: CASSSGTSRSYEQYF. CDR3 nucleotide sequence: TGCGCCAGCAGCTCCGGGACTAGCAGGTCCTACGAGCAGTACTTC.